These T cell receptor beta chains were read from a single sample in a study of T cell repertoires in cytomegalovirus infection. TCRdb analysed the reads with MiXCR anew, one entry per CDR3 protein. The sample includes about 460,000 distinct CDR3 sequences, 11% of them seen just once. Sample: PBMCs. These receptors all come from a human donor in good health (CMV status not recorded). Some clones in this sample may be carry-over from other donors' samples. CDR3s include the opening cysteine and the closing phenylalanine or tryptophan. The D gene is left open where the match is weak. The size of a clone is reported for some rows only, either as once, few or many, or as a class for expanded clones.

V gene: TRBV7-2
J gene: TRBJ1-5
clone size: many
D gene: -
CDR3 protein: CASSLAGAGNQPQHF

V gene: TRBV5-6
J gene: TRBJ2-3
clone size: many
D gene: -
CDR3 protein: CASSAPHGPSTDTQYF

V gene: TRBV12-3/TRBV12-4
J gene: TRBJ2-3
clone size: many
D gene: -
CDR3 protein: CASSLTLGTDTQYF

V gene: TRBV3-1
J gene: TRBJ1-2
clone size: many
D gene: TRBD1
CDR3 protein: CASWDRADGYTF

V gene: TRBV7-9
J gene: TRBJ2-1
clone size: many
D gene: TRBD2
CDR3 protein: CASSFPGGERYNEQFF

V gene: TRBV4-2
J gene: TRBJ1-1
clone size: -
D gene: -
CDR3 protein: CASSQGDVNTEAFF

V gene: TRBV3-1
J gene: TRBJ2-3
clone size: -
D gene: -
CDR3 protein: CASSQASRGSNLYF

V gene: TRBV29-1
J gene: TRBJ1-2
clone size: -
D gene: -
CDR3 protein: CSVDLGSSNYGYTF

V gene: TRBV7-9
J gene: TRBJ2-5
clone size: many
D gene: -
CDR3 protein: CASSPTQGKETQYF

V gene: TRBV28
J gene: TRBJ1-4
clone size: -
D gene: -
CDR3 protein: CASSFTYTTLATNEKLFF

V gene: TRBV20-1
J gene: TRBJ2-7
clone size: few
D gene: TRBD2
CDR3 protein: CSASRSGGPGEQYF

V gene: TRBV30
J gene: TRBJ2-6
clone size: few
D gene: -
CDR3 protein: CAWSRFSGANVLTF

V gene: TRBV19
J gene: TRBJ2-5
clone size: many
D gene: -
CDR3 protein: CASSTGTQETQYF

V gene: TRBV18
J gene: TRBJ1-1
clone size: many
D gene: -
CDR3 protein: CASSPSTQGEGTEAFF

V gene: TRBV2
J gene: TRBJ2-1
clone size: -
D gene: -
CDR3 protein: CASRPSPIYNEQFF

V gene: TRBV3-1
J gene: TRBJ1-1
clone size: -
D gene: -
CDR3 protein: CASMEGENTEAFF

V gene: TRBV11-2
J gene: TRBJ2-1
clone size: many
D gene: TRBD2
CDR3 protein: CASSLTQGGRVNEQFF

V gene: TRBV20-1
J gene: TRBJ1-2
clone size: few
D gene: -
CDR3 protein: CSARVGDGYGYTF

V gene: TRBV28
J gene: TRBJ2-7
clone size: -
D gene: -
CDR3 protein: CASSLTVSSYEQYF

V gene: TRBV5-1
J gene: TRBJ2-7
clone size: -
D gene: TRBD1
CDR3 protein: CASSADRQGSYEQYF

V gene: TRBV7-9
J gene: TRBJ1-1
clone size: many
D gene: -
CDR3 protein: CASSLYSQQMGTEAFF

V gene: TRBV5-3
J gene: TRBJ1-6
clone size: many
D gene: -
CDR3 protein: CARSFRDGASSYNSPLHF

V gene: TRBV7-2
J gene: TRBJ2-1
clone size: many
D gene: -
CDR3 protein: CASSLIVYNEQFF

V gene: TRBV20-1
J gene: TRBJ1-1
clone size: many
D gene: -
CDR3 protein: CSAKETETEAFF